Listed below are T cell receptor beta chains from one sample, sequenced in a study of control samples from healthy donors and cancer patients. Profiled with immunoSEQ multiplex PCR; TCRdb holds only in-frame clones, not every one. The repertoire holds 150,000 to 200,000 clones, 91% seen once, with 1.5% in the top ten. The sequencing sample was made of blood. The receptors were sampled from a woman aged 30 to 39 in good health. The CDR3 runs from the conserved cysteine through the conserved F or W. Clone size is shown for a subset of rows, as once, few, many or a class of expanded clone.

j_call	clone_size	v_call	cdr3_aa
TRBJ1-2	NA	TRBV28	CASEDRGNGYTF
TRBJ2-1	NA	TRBV28	CASSLLFVGPRNEQFF
TRBJ1-4	NA	TRBV28	CASSLTGGNPNEKLFF
TRBJ1-5	NA	TRBV6-5	CASSYGQNSNQPQHF
TRBJ2-2	NA	TRBV5-1	CASSDREDGELFF
TRBJ1-3	NA	TRBV19	CASRTTGSGNTIYF
TRBJ2-5	NA	TRBV19	CASSIKGGQETQYF
TRBJ2-2	once	TRBV18	CASSPSAGGTGELFF
TRBJ1-2	NA	TRBV18	CASSPPLLQGADGYTF
TRBJ1-3	once	TRBV9	CASSVTGGENTIYF
TRBJ2-2	NA	TRBV7-9	CASSLSDGSGELFF
TRBJ2-3	few	TRBV3-1/TRBV3-2	CASSQPGGGDTQYF
TRBJ1-1	NA	TRBV19	CASSHPKNTEAFF
TRBJ2-1	once	TRBV30	CAWAGAYNEQFF
TRBJ2-1	NA	TRBV7-9	CASSLSGTSGNEQFF
TRBJ1-4	NA	TRBV11-2	CASSWTATNEKLFF
TRBJ2-7	NA	TRBV11-2	CASSGGLAAYEQYF
TRBJ2-1	NA	TRBV18	CASSPSLDNEQFF
TRBJ1-5	NA	TRBV18	CASSGTNSNQPQHF
TRBJ1-2	NA	TRBV7-9	CASSFRGSYGYTF
TRBJ2-7	once	TRBV28	CASRGQGASYEQYF
TRBJ2-5	NA	TRBV10-1	CASSEWQETQYF
TRBJ2-7	NA	TRBV20-1	CSASDRTYEQYF
TRBJ1-6	once	TRBV9	CASSGRDRVAYNSPLHF
TRBJ1-5	NA	TRBV6-5	CASTRTGGNQPQHF
TRBJ2-6	NA	TRBV11-3	CASSLPGSGANVLTF
TRBJ1-1	NA	TRBV7-9	CASSPRTGMNTEAFF
TRBJ1-2	NA	TRBV11-2	CASSFHGTGGYGYTF
TRBJ2-7	NA	TRBV11-1	CASSLRGTYEQYF
TRBJ2-1	once	TRBV28	CASSSSGTYNEQFF
TRBJ2-6	NA	TRBV5-5	CASSLIGSGANVLTF
TRBJ1-5	NA	TRBV5-8	CASSLVARGGNQPQHF
TRBJ1-4	NA	TRBV7-9	CASSRDRGNEKLFF
TRBJ1-1	once	TRBV19	CASSTGTGGMNTEAFF
TRBJ2-7	NA	TRBV6-2/TRBV6-3	CASIPTGTGSYEQYF
TRBJ2-1	NA	TRBV29-1	CSVEDSGQGARDEQFF
TRBJ1-5	NA	TRBV28	CASSLSDNQPQHF
TRBJ1-2	NA	TRBV5-6	CASSPKFNYGYTF
TRBJ1-5	NA	TRBV6-1	CASSEEVTGAQPQHF
TRBJ1-6	NA	TRBV4-1	CASSFRTGGNSPLHF
TRBJ1-3	NA	TRBV28	CASRGRNTIYF
TRBJ1-5	NA	TRBV4-1	CASSHLGQGVGQPQHF
TRBJ1-2	many	TRBV6-5	CASSYFPATNYGYTF
TRBJ1-1	NA	TRBV4-1	CASSRTGGNTEAFF
TRBJ1-4	NA	TRBV7-2	CASSLDEFNEKLFF
TRBJ2-1	NA	TRBV5-6	CASSLVGGRYNEQFF
TRBJ2-2	NA	TRBV5-4	CASRVAGGAPGELFF
TRBJ2-2	NA	TRBV5-1	CASRRDYDNTGELFF